These 25 T cell receptor beta chains share one sample of origin, sequenced in a study of glioma-infiltrating T cells. TCR alpha and beta CDR3 regions were amplified from RNA using iRepertoire nested multiplex PCR. In TCRdb, the multiplex PCR reads were re-called with MiXCR into one record per CDR3 protein. Among around 100,000 distinct CDR3 sequences listed, about 28% were seen once. The sequencing sample was made of glioma tissue, nonneoplastic brain tissue, or PBMCs (not recorded which). The receptor set was obtained from a human donor with low-grade glioma or glioblastoma, undergoing nonglioma brain surgery, or in good health (not recorded which).

As for this clonotype: With a much larger clone just one base away, this may be a read error. The genes are TRBV29-1 and TRBJ1-1; D gene unclear. The CDR3 contains 13 residues. Trimming took off 6 bases at V and 2 bases at J, with 13 bases between the two ends. CDR1 is SQVTM and CDR2 is ANQGSEA in the germline V gene. The CDR3 nucleotides read TGCAGCGTCCCTGGGAAGGGCAACACTGAAGCTTTCTTT. This translates into CSVPGKGNTEAFF.

This clonotype came up once. This may be a read error: a much more frequent sequence differs by one nucleotide. J is TRBJ1-1 and V is TRBV29-1; TRBD1 might be the D (5 bases). CDR1 and CDR2 (germline): SQVTM, ANQGSEA. This CDR3 has 11 residues. CDR3 region: CIAQQVTEAFF. CDR3 nucleotide sequence: TGCATCGCCCAACAGGTCACTGAAGCTTTCTTT.

As to this clonotype: This may come from a read error, since a much larger clone is one base off. The V gene is TRBV7-2, the J gene TRBJ2-3; 8 positions agree with TRBD2. Germline CDR1 is SGHTA and CDR2 is FQGNSA. This CDR3 region has 15 residues. CDR3 sequence (DNA): TGTGTCTCCCATCCGCCGGGGGGGTACACAGATACGCAGTATTTT. This codes for CVSHPPGGYTDTQYF.

The sample holds many counts of this clonotype. The V and J genes are TRBV5-6 and TRBJ1-3; D not certain. Germline values: CDR1 SGHDT, CDR2 YYEEEE. This CDR3 region has 11 residues. Trimming took off 4 bases at V and 5 bases at J, with 4 bases between the two ends. CDR3 coding DNA: TGTGCCAGCAGCGTTAGAAACACCATATATTTT. This sequence encodes CASSVRNTIYF.

This chain connects TRBV29-1 to TRBJ2-1; TRBD2 agrees at 15 bases. This CDR3 contains 13 residues. Germline V gene data show CDR1 as SQVTM and CDR2 as ANQGSEA. V was clipped by 5 bases and J by 13 bases; unmatched bases: 6. CDR3 sequence reads: CSVPGLAGGPQFF. As DNA, the CDR3 is TGCAGCGTTCCCGGACTAGCGGGGGGGCCCCAGTTCTTC.

A word on this clonotype: The germline gene is not matched at one end of the junction; a read error may be the cause. The gene calls are TRBV7-9 and TRBJ2-3; D is perhaps TRBD2 (6 bases). The V gene's germline CDR1 is SEHNR and CDR2 FQNEAQ (reference sequence). The CDR3 length is 16 residues. CDR3 DNA sequence: TGTGCCAGCAGAGTATCAGGAGTTACTAGCACGGATACGCAGTATTTT. It encodes CASRVSGVTSTDTQYF.

With respect to this clonotype: With a much larger clone just one base away, this may be a read error. V and J are TRBV20-1 and TRBJ1-1; D gene ambiguous. The germline gives CDR1 DFQATT, CDR2 SNEGSKA (reference sequence). Trimming left V 4 bases short and J 4 bases short, with 19 bases between. The CDR3 extends over 15 amino acids. The CDR3 bases are TGCAGTGCTACTAAGGGCGGCTCAATGACCACTGAAGCTTTCTTT. Its translation: CSATKGGSMTTEAFF.

This clonotype has only a few counts. The V and J genes are TRBV7-6 and TRBJ2-5, with 12 bases fitting TRBD2. V lost 4 bases, J lost 5 bases, and 14 bases stayed unmatched. This CDR3 is built from 18 residues. CDR1 SGHVS and CDR2 FNYEAQ come from the germline V gene. CDR3 DNA sequence: TGTGCCAGCAGCTCCCAACTAGCGGGGGGCCGCAGGGGGGAGACCCAGTACTTC. Translation gives CASSSQLAGGRRGETQYF. Together with reference TRBV7-6 and TRBJ2-5, the CDR3 gives the full variable domain: GAGVSQSPRYKVTKRGQDVALRCDPISGHVSLYWYRQALGQGPEFLTYFNYEAQQDKSGLPNDRFSAERPEGSISTLTIQRTEQRDSAMYRCASSSQLAGGRRGETQYFGPGTRLLVL.

This clonotype was recorded a few times. The chain combines TRBV29-1 with TRBJ1-1; tentative D call: TRBD1 (5 bases). Germline assignment: CDR1 SQVTM and CDR2 ANQGSEA. Trimming left V 5 bases short and J 1 base short, with 11 bases between. The CDR3 consists of 13 residues. CDR3 residues: CSVQQDQNTEAFF. In DNA form, the CDR3 reads TGCAGCGTTCAACAGGACCAGAACACTGAAGCTTTCTTT.

The table lists this clonotype with many counts. The rearrangement links TRBV6-1 to TRBJ2-7, with D perhaps given as TRBD1 or TRBD2 (5 bases each). The length of the CDR3 is 15 residues. Trimming took 6 bases from V and 9 from J, leaving 24 bases between them. From germline, CDR1 is MNHNS and CDR2 SASEGT. Written as DNA, the CDR3 is TGTGCCAGCAGCATGACAGTGCAGGGAGAGTATGGGCAGTACTTC. It encodes CASSMTVQGEYGQYF.

As concerns this clonotype: A much larger clonotype is one base distant, so this may be a read error. V is TRBV19 and J is TRBJ1-5; D gene ambiguous. The germline gives CDR1 LNHDA, CDR2 SQIVND (reference sequence). The CDR3 totals 15 residues. The CDR3 nucleotides read TGTGCCAGTAGTATGAGACCGTATAGCGATCAGCCCCAGCATTTT. This sequence encodes CASSMRPYSDQPQHF.

At least ten counts were recorded for this clonotype. The CDR3 DNA reads as TGTGCCAGCAGCTTATTACCGGCAGGGGCAGATACGCAGTATTTT. Protein product: CASSLLPAGADTQYF. The chain links TRBV7-2 to TRBJ2-3, with a weak D call TRBD1 (6 bases). The CDR3 is made up of 15 amino acids. Deletions cut 2 bases from V and 4 bases from J, with 13 bases between. Germline values: CDR1 SGHTA, CDR2 FQGNSA.

Regarding this clonotype: A much more abundant neighbour one base away suggests this may be a read error. This CDR3 reads CSAEENTEAFF. DNA for the CDR3: TGCAGCGCTGAAGAGAACACTGAAGCTTTCTTT. The V call is TRBV29-1, the J call TRBJ1-1; D unresolved. The CDR3 spans 11 residues. Germline CDR1 SQVTM, CDR2 ANQGSEA.

This clonotype was counted at least ten times. The V gene is TRBV20-1, the J gene TRBJ1-2, with 11 nucleotides matching TRBD1. Germline CDR1 DFQATT, CDR2 SNEGSKA (reference sequence). The trim removed 6 bases at V and 7 bases at J, leaving 4 bases unmatched. This CDR3 is built from 12 residues. DNA of the CDR3: TGCAGTGCCCGGACAGGGGGCGGTGGCTACACCTTC. This translates into CSARTGGGGYTF.

This clonotype has just one count. This sequence may be a read error, since a much larger clone differs from it by one base. The chain recombines TRBV6-1 with TRBJ2-7; the D is unclear. The last part of the DNA fits TRBJ2-1 better; the J call may be wrong. Germline assignment: CDR1 MNHNS and CDR2 SASEGT. The CDR3 consists of 14 residues. The CDR3 coding sequence is TGTGCCAGCACGGTCCGCGACTCCTACAATGAGCAGTTCTTC. Its protein product is CASTVRDSYNEQFF.

This clonotype has a count of ten or more. The rearrangement links TRBV20-1 to TRBJ1-1; TRBD1 matches 9 bases. The V gene's germline CDR1 is DFQATT and CDR2 SNEGSKA (reference sequence). The V segment lost 4 bases and the J segment 6 bases; nucleotides outside the gene matches: 9. The CDR3 covers 14 residues. CDR3 in amino acids: CSATPGQGVAEAFF. The CDR3 nucleotides are TGCAGTGCTACACCGGGACAGGGAGTAGCTGAAGCTTTCTTT.

With respect to this clonotype: A single base separates this from a much larger clone, so it may be a read error. The chain employs TRBV15 and TRBJ2-7; no clear D gene. The CDR3 is made up of 13 amino acids. CDR1 is LNHNV, CDR2 YYDKDF, per germline (reference sequence). This CDR3 reads CATRRETPYEQYF. In DNA, the CDR3 is TGTGCCACCAGGAGAGAGACACCCTACGAGCAGTACTTC.

As regards this clonotype: A read error may be the cause here, since a much bigger clone is one base away. The CDR3 sequence: CASSRGHSSYEKYF. In nucleotides, the CDR3 is TGTGCCAGCAGCCGGGGACACAGCTCCTACGAGAAGTACTTC. V is TRBV11-2 and J is TRBJ2-7; D is possibly TRBD1 (6 bases). The germline gives CDR1 SGHAT, CDR2 FQNNGV. There are 14 residues in the CDR3.

This clonotype was counted many times. The chain has TRBV28 and TRBJ1-2; D not certain. This CDR3 has 14 amino acids. Germline V gene lookup returns CDR1 MDHEN and CDR2 SYDVKM. The V end lost 6 bases, the J end lost 6 bases, and 17 bases lay between the germline ends. Written as DNA, the CDR3 is TGTGCCAGCAGGGTTATCACCCCGGGCCATGGCTACACCTTC. Amino acid sequence: CASRVITPGHGYTF.

Notes on this clonotype: A much larger clone is a single base away; this may be a read error. This chain joins TRBV10-3 and TRBJ1-2; 7 bases are shared with TRBD1. Germline V lookup: CDR1 ENHRY, CDR2 SYGVKD. This CDR3 has 13 amino acids. Trimming cost V 6 bases and J 6 bases; bases outside gene matches: 7. The CDR3 loop is CAIRGQTSNGYTF. Here the CDR3 DNA reads TGTGCCATCAGGGGACAGACTTCAAATGGCTACACCTTC.

This clonotype has ten or more counts. The J gene is TRBJ2-1, the V gene TRBV6-1; D is unclear. This CDR3 comprises 13 residues. Germline-derived CDR1 and CDR2 are MNHNS and SASEGT. V was clipped by 6 bases and J by 2 bases, with 8 bases between them. This CDR3 is CASSPSAYNEQFF. The CDR3 DNA sequence: TGTGCCAGCAGCCCTAGTGCCTACAATGAGCAGTTCTTC.

The rearrangement links TRBV4-3 to TRBJ2-7, with 7 bases lining up with TRBD2. The CDR3 sequence is 15 residues long. The germline V gene encodes CDR1 LGHNA and CDR2 YSLEER. With V trimmed by 0 bases and J by 3 bases, 5 bases remained unmatched. The DNA of the CDR3 is TGCGCCAGCAGCCAAGAGTGGGAGGGGTACTACGAGCAGTACTTC. Translated, it gives CASSQEWEGYYEQYF.

This clonotype was counted many times. The chain links TRBV12-3 or TRBV12-4 to TRBJ2-3, with D perhaps TRBD2 (6 bases). The CDR3 length is 15 residues. V lost 3 bases and J 6 bases, leaving 16 bases between the germline ends. The CDR3, as DNA: TGTGCCAGCAGTTTTGGCCGGGGGTCAACGGATACGCAGTATTTT. Protein sequence: CASSFGRGSTDTQYF.

Notes on this clonotype: A much larger clone is a single base away; this may be a read error. The chain couples TRBV6-2 or TRBV6-3 to TRBJ2-2, with 8 bases fitting TRBD1. The germline V gene has CDR1 MNHEY and CDR2 SVGEGT. This CDR3 has 16 amino acids. This chain's CDR3 is CASSYRTGSVTGKLFF. The CDR3 coding sequence is TGTGCCAGCAGTTACCGGACAGGGTCGGTTACCGGGAAGCTGTTTTTT.

The rearrangement links TRBV12-5 to TRBJ1-5; maybe TRBD1 (5 bases). Trimming took 6 bases from V and 6 from J, leaving 15 bases between them. The length of the CDR3 is 14 residues. Germline V gene data show CDR1 as LGHNT and CDR2 as FRNRAP. This CDR3 is CASGDTGLSQPQHF. The CDR3, as DNA: TGTGCTAGTGGAGATACAGGTCTCAGTCAGCCCCAGCATTTT.